Listed below are T cell receptor beta chains from one sample, sequenced in a study of cytomegalovirus exposure and HLA in healthy donors. Here immunoSEQ multiplex PCR was the method, and the copy in TCRdb shows in-frame clones only, minus some. The sample holds 140,000 to 150,000 clones, around three quarters seen once. Sequencing used PBMCs. The origin of the receptors is a woman aged 55 to 70 in good health and CMV-seropositive. The CDR3 runs from the conserved cysteine through the conserved F or W. Fields, in order: D gene, V gene, clone size, J gene, CDR3 protein, CDR3 DNA. The D gene is left open where the match is weak. Where a row states a size, it is once, few, many or the class of an expanded clone; other rows omit it.

d_gene: TRBD1
v_gene: TRBV7-9
abundance: few
j_gene: TRBJ1-4
CDR3aa: CASSFGTGGNEKLFF
CDR3nt: TGTGCCAGCAGCTTTGGGACAGGGGGGAACGAAAAACTGTTTTTT

d_gene: TRBD1
v_gene: TRBV6-1
abundance: once
j_gene: TRBJ1-1
CDR3aa: CASSEFGHGTGGGEAFF
CDR3nt: TGTGCCAGCAGTGAATTTGGGCACGGGACAGGGGGTGGTGAAGCTTTCTTT

d_gene: TRBD1
v_gene: TRBV27
abundance: NA
j_gene: TRBJ1-2
CDR3aa: CASRTGFEGYTF
CDR3nt: TGTGCCAGCCGGACAGGGTTTGAGGGCTACACCTTC

d_gene: TRBD1
v_gene: TRBV19
abundance: NA
j_gene: TRBJ1-2
CDR3aa: CASSLGQGAGYTF
CDR3nt: TGTGCCAGTAGTCTTGGGCAGGGGGCTGGCTACACCTTC

d_gene: NA
v_gene: TRBV28
abundance: NA
j_gene: TRBJ2-7
CDR3aa: CASTRGDRTREQYF
CDR3nt: TGTGCCAGCACACGCGGGGACAGAACACGCGAGCAGTACTTC

d_gene: TRBD1
v_gene: TRBV19
abundance: NA
j_gene: TRBJ2-2
CDR3aa: CASGTGNRELFF
CDR3nt: TGTGCCAGCGGGACAGGTAACAGGGAGCTGTTTTTT

d_gene: NA
v_gene: TRBV5-6
abundance: NA
j_gene: TRBJ2-6
CDR3aa: CASSWTSSGANVLTF
CDR3nt: TGTGCCAGCAGCTGGACAAGCTCTGGGGCCAACGTCCTGACTTTC

d_gene: NA
v_gene: TRBV9
abundance: NA
j_gene: TRBJ2-1
CDR3aa: CASSVGAGTSYNEQFF
CDR3nt: TGTGCCAGCAGCGTAGGGGCGGGGACCTCCTACAATGAGCAGTTCTTC

d_gene: TRBD1
v_gene: TRBV9
abundance: NA
j_gene: TRBJ1-6
CDR3aa: CASSEGGGWEYSPLHF
CDR3nt: TGTGCCAGCAGCGAAGGAGGGGGCTGGGAATATTCACCCCTCCACTTT

d_gene: NA
v_gene: TRBV6-6
abundance: NA
j_gene: TRBJ2-5
CDR3aa: CASSIISGGDQETQYF
CDR3nt: TGTGCCAGCAGTATCATTAGTGGAGGGGACCAAGAGACCCAGTACTTC

d_gene: NA
v_gene: TRBV5-1
abundance: NA
j_gene: TRBJ2-1
CDR3aa: CASSPQSSPPRNEQFF
CDR3nt: TGCGCCAGCAGCCCGCAATCTAGCCCCCCCCGAAATGAGCAGTTCTTC

d_gene: NA
v_gene: TRBV18
abundance: NA
j_gene: TRBJ2-4
CDR3aa: CASSPLELAKNIQYF
CDR3nt: TGTGCCAGCTCACCACTCGAACTAGCCAAAAACATTCAGTACTTC

d_gene: TRBD2
v_gene: TRBV25-1
abundance: NA
j_gene: TRBJ2-7
CDR3aa: CASSKVGGVYEQYF
CDR3nt: TGTGCCAGCAGTAAAGTGGGGGGGGTTTACGAGCAGTACTTC

d_gene: NA
v_gene: TRBV27
abundance: NA
j_gene: TRBJ1-3
CDR3aa: CASSTTGSGNTIYF
CDR3nt: TGTGCCAGCAGTACGACAGGCTCTGGAAACACCATATATTTT

d_gene: NA
v_gene: TRBV2
abundance: few
j_gene: TRBJ2-7
CDR3aa: CALVGDSGGEQYF
CDR3nt: TGTGCGTTAGTGGGGGACTCAGGCGGGGAGCAGTACTTC

d_gene: TRBD1
v_gene: TRBV6-1
abundance: NA
j_gene: TRBJ1-6
CDR3aa: CASSTTGSIVSPLHF
CDR3nt: TGTGCCAGCAGTACGACAGGGTCCATTGTCTCACCCCTCCACTTT

d_gene: TRBD1
v_gene: TRBV7-2
abundance: few
j_gene: TRBJ2-1
CDR3aa: CASSNRGTGKFF
CDR3nt: TGTGCCAGCAGCAATCGGGGGACAGGGAAGTTCTTC

d_gene: TRBD2
v_gene: TRBV19
abundance: NA
j_gene: TRBJ2-2
CDR3aa: CAISSGRATGELFF
CDR3nt: TGTGCCATTTCTAGCGGGAGGGCCACCGGGGAGCTGTTTTTT

d_gene: NA
v_gene: TRBV18
abundance: NA
j_gene: TRBJ1-1
CDR3aa: CASSGKMNTEAFF
CDR3nt: TGTGCCAGCTCTGGCAAAATGAACACTGAAGCTTTCTTT

d_gene: NA
v_gene: TRBV28
abundance: NA
j_gene: TRBJ1-1
CDR3aa: CASIKNTEAFF
CDR3nt: TGTGCCAGCATCAAGAACACTGAAGCTTTCTTT

d_gene: NA
v_gene: TRBV7-3
abundance: many
j_gene: TRBJ2-3
CDR3aa: CASSLFGTDTQYF
CDR3nt: TGTGCCAGCAGCTTATTCGGGACAGATACGCAGTATTTT

d_gene: TRBD1
v_gene: TRBV19
abundance: few
j_gene: TRBJ2-7
CDR3aa: CASSPWTGIGGEQYF
CDR3nt: TGTGCCAGTAGTCCGTGGACAGGGATCGGCGGCGAGCAGTACTTC

d_gene: TRBD2
v_gene: TRBV7-2
abundance: NA
j_gene: TRBJ2-3
CDR3aa: CASSLGTSGRVEYF
CDR3nt: TGTGCCAGCAGCTTGGGGACTAGCGGGAGGGTGGAGTATTTT

d_gene: NA
v_gene: TRBV5-4
abundance: NA
j_gene: TRBJ2-3
CDR3aa: CASSLDSTGRDTQYF
CDR3nt: TGTGCCAGCAGCTTGGATAGTACAGGTCGAGATACGCAGTATTTT

d_gene: NA
v_gene: TRBV28
abundance: NA
j_gene: TRBJ1-2
CDR3aa: CASGTGTLIPTYGYTF
CDR3nt: TGTGCCAGCGGAACAGGGACCCTCATTCCTACCTATGGCTACACCTTC

d_gene: NA
v_gene: TRBV7-9
abundance: NA
j_gene: TRBJ2-3
CDR3aa: CASSLLGGGDTQYF
CDR3nt: TGTGCCAGCAGCTTACTAGGGGGTGGAGATACGCAGTATTTT

d_gene: TRBD1
v_gene: TRBV28
abundance: once
j_gene: TRBJ1-1
CDR3aa: CASSQTGRNTEAFF
CDR3nt: TGTGCCAGCAGCCAGACAGGGCGGAACACTGAAGCTTTCTTT

d_gene: NA
v_gene: TRBV6-1
abundance: few
j_gene: TRBJ2-3
CDR3aa: CASSEGAGFTDTQYF
CDR3nt: TGTGCCAGCAGTGAAGGGGCAGGGTTTACAGATACGCAGTATTTT

d_gene: TRBD1
v_gene: TRBV28
abundance: NA
j_gene: TRBJ1-2
CDR3aa: CASSFIAPGQRLSYTF
CDR3nt: TGTGCCAGCAGTTTCATCGCCCCGGGACAGCGTCTGAGCTACACCTTC

d_gene: TRBD1
v_gene: TRBV19
abundance: NA
j_gene: TRBJ1-4
CDR3aa: CASRLLDRPNEKLFF
CDR3nt: TGTGCCAGTAGATTGCTGGACAGGCCGAATGAAAAACTGTTTTTT

d_gene: TRBD1
v_gene: TRBV6-1
abundance: NA
j_gene: TRBJ2-7
CDR3aa: CASSKGTGSTYEQYF
CDR3nt: TGTGCCAGCAGTAAAGGGACAGGGTCTACCTACGAGCAGTACTTC

d_gene: NA
v_gene: TRBV7-2
abundance: NA
j_gene: TRBJ1-1
CDR3aa: CASSLEWGGVAFF
CDR3nt: TGTGCCAGCAGCTTAGAGTGGGGAGGGGTGGCTTTCTTT

d_gene: NA
v_gene: TRBV19
abundance: NA
j_gene: TRBJ2-7
CDR3aa: CASRTGQSYEQYF
CDR3nt: TGTGCCAGTAGGACTGGACAGTCCTACGAGCAGTACTTC

d_gene: TRBD2
v_gene: TRBV19
abundance: NA
j_gene: TRBJ2-7
CDR3aa: CASRLAGGSSYEQYF
CDR3nt: TGTGCCAGTAGGCTAGCGGGAGGCAGCTCCTACGAGCAGTACTTC

d_gene: NA
v_gene: TRBV5-1
abundance: NA
j_gene: TRBJ2-5
CDR3aa: CASSLVPGRETQYF
CDR3nt: TGCGCCAGCAGCTTGGTACCAGGGCGAGAGACCCAGTACTTC

d_gene: NA
v_gene: TRBV28
abundance: NA
j_gene: TRBJ1-4
CDR3aa: CASSPWSRGLNEKLFF
CDR3nt: TGTGCCAGCAGTCCCTGGTCTCGGGGTCTAAATGAAAAACTGTTTTTT

d_gene: NA
v_gene: TRBV5-5
abundance: NA
j_gene: TRBJ2-7
CDR3aa: CASSLAGGGSYEQYF
CDR3nt: TGTGCCAGCAGCTTGGCCGGTGGCGGATCCTACGAGCAGTACTTC

d_gene: TRBD2
v_gene: TRBV14
abundance: NA
j_gene: TRBJ2-1
CDR3aa: CASSQDLGLVVGEQFF
CDR3nt: TGTGCCAGCAGCCAAGATTTGGGACTAGTAGTCGGCGAGCAGTTCTTC

d_gene: TRBD1
v_gene: TRBV5-5
abundance: NA
j_gene: TRBJ2-2
CDR3aa: CASSFSGTAANTGELFF
CDR3nt: TGTGCCAGCAGCTTTTCAGGGACAGCTGCAAACACCGGGGAGCTGTTTTTT

d_gene: NA
v_gene: TRBV2
abundance: NA
j_gene: TRBJ2-6
CDR3aa: CASSVLSSGANVLTF
CDR3nt: TGTGCCAGCAGTGTACTAAGCTCTGGGGCCAACGTCCTGACTTTC

d_gene: NA
v_gene: TRBV2
abundance: few
j_gene: TRBJ1-1
CDR3aa: CASSGQVNTEAFF
CDR3nt: TGTGCCAGCAGTGGGCAGGTGAACACTGAAGCTTTCTTT

d_gene: NA
v_gene: TRBV7-9
abundance: NA
j_gene: TRBJ1-4
CDR3aa: CASSSNVQGATNEKLFF
CDR3nt: TGTGCCAGCAGCTCGAATGTGCAGGGTGCAACTAATGAAAAACTGTTTTTT

d_gene: TRBD1
v_gene: TRBV7-9
abundance: NA
j_gene: TRBJ1-1
CDR3aa: CASSSGTVNTEAFF
CDR3nt: TGTGCCAGCAGTTCCGGGACAGTAAACACTGAAGCTTTCTTT

d_gene: NA
v_gene: TRBV5-1
abundance: once
j_gene: TRBJ2-5
CDR3aa: CATQEGPEETQYF
CDR3nt: TGCGCCACCCAGGAGGGGCCGGAAGAGACCCAGTACTTC

d_gene: TRBD2
v_gene: TRBV29-1
abundance: few
j_gene: TRBJ2-7
CDR3aa: CSVRREAREQYF
CDR3nt: TGCAGCGTTAGACGGGAGGCGCGGGAGCAGTACTTC

d_gene: TRBD1
v_gene: TRBV2
abundance: NA
j_gene: TRBJ1-5
CDR3aa: CASRATGPNQPQHF
CDR3nt: TGTGCCAGCAGGGCGACAGGGCCAAATCAGCCCCAGCATTTT